This record looks at one T cell receptor beta chain sequence and its context. The sample belongs to a study of T cell responses to AZD1222 COVID-19 vaccine. Repertoires were generated with immunoSEQ multiplex PCR, while TCRdb's copy carries only in-frame clones and drops some. Of some 170,000 clones in the sample, over 85% were seen once. The starting material was peripheral blood, obtained on day 0 of AZD1222 vaccination. The TCR originated in an adult in good health.

The CDR3: CASSLAGGGSTDTQYF. CDR3 sequence (DNA): TGCGCCAGCAGCTTGGCCGGGGGAGGCAGCACAGATACGCAGTATTTT. This rearrangement joins TRBV5-1 to TRBJ2-3; tentatively, D is TRBD2 (6 bases). CDR1 and CDR2 from the germline V gene are SGHRS and YFSETQ. Trimming cost V 0 bases and J 0 bases, with 11 bases left between them. There are 16 residues in the CDR3.